These 32 T cell receptor beta chains share one sample of origin, sequenced in a study of blood T cell repertoires in COVID-19. Clones were read by immunoSEQ multiplex PCR, and TCRdb kept only the in-frame ones, dropping some. The repertoire holds about 300,000 clones, 84% seen once, with roughly 1.5% in the top ten. Sequencing input: peripheral blood. Receptors originate from a human donor with COVID-19, enrolled during active disease. The donor label of this sample is uncertain.

This chain links TRBV6-5 with TRBJ1-1; D might be TRBD1 (5 bases). Germline V gives CDR1 MNHEY, CDR2 SVGAGI. The CDR3 runs to 14 residues. The ends were cut back, 7 bases at V and 3 bases at J, with 15 bases in the middle. This chain's CDR3 is CASTRRGVHTEAFF. The CDR3, as DNA: TGTGCCAGCACCCGAAGGGGTGTTCACACTGAAGCTTTCTTT.

The sample holds one count of this clone. The chain is built from TRBV28 and TRBJ2-5; 7 nucleotides match TRBD1. CDR1 and CDR2 (germline): MDHEN, SYDVKM. This CDR3 has 18 residues. J lost 4 bases, V lost 2 bases, and 16 bases had no gene match. The CDR3 reads CASSLGAGRGGLGETQYF. The DNA for the CDR3 is TGTGCCAGCAGTTTAGGGGCAGGTAGAGGGGGCTTAGGAGAGACCCAGTACTTC.

This rearrangement joins TRBV9 to TRBJ2-5; D is possibly TRBD2 (7 bases). The CDR3 sequence is 15 residues long. Looked up from germline, CDR1 is SGDLS and CDR2 is YYNGEE. V lost 4 bases and J lost 4, with 17 bases in between. Written as DNA, the CDR3 is TGTGCCAGCAGCCCAGCCGGGGGGCGCGGAGAGACCCAGTACTTC. Protein product: CASSPAGGRGETQYF.

This sequence joins TRBV28 and TRBJ1-4, with D possibly being TRBD1 (5 bases). Trimming shortened V by 6 bases and J by 0 bases, and 14 bases separated the two germline ends. The CDR3 runs to 16 residues. Germline CDR1 reads MDHEN; CDR2 reads SYDVKM. CDR3 in amino acids: CASRDDRLATNEKLFF. The CDR3 DNA follows: TGTGCCAGCAGGGACGACAGACTTGCAACTAATGAAAAACTGTTTTTT.

There are a few counts of this clone. This rearrangement joins TRBV7-8 to TRBJ2-2, with a weak D call TRBD2 (5 bases). V was shortened by 1 base and J by 2 bases, with 8 bases between the two germline ends. The CDR3 consists of 15 residues. Germline V CDR1 and CDR2: SGHVS, FQNEAQ. In DNA, the CDR3 is TGTGCCAGCAGCTTAGTCACGGGAAACACCGGGGAGCTGTTTTTT. Translated: CASSLVTGNTGELFF.

The chain joins TRBV19 to TRBJ1-1, with D possibly matching TRBD1 (6 bases). Trimming stripped 5 bases from V and 6 bases from J, with 10 bases between. The CDR3 totals 12 residues. Germline CDR1 reads LNHDA; CDR2 reads SQIVND (reference sequence). CDR3 protein: CASSHRAPEAFF. For the CDR3, the DNA is TGTGCCAGTAGTCACAGGGCCCCTGAAGCTTTCTTT.

This clone came up a few times. J is TRBJ1-6 and V is TRBV12-3 or TRBV12-4; no reliable D call. The CDR3 length is 11 residues. Trimming removed 7 bases from V and 13 bases from J, with 11 bases in between. The CDR3 DNA reads as TGTGCCAGCACCTTTGGCGGGCCCCTCCACTTT. Translating gives CASTFGGPLHF.

The gene calls are TRBV7-3 and TRBJ1-2; D perhaps matches TRBD1 (5 bases). The CDR3 runs 14 residues. Trimming took off 2 bases at V and 4 bases at J, with 11 bases between the two ends. Germline CDR1 SGHTA, CDR2 FQGTGA. The CDR3 sequence is CASSLGRGSYGYTF. CDR3 nucleotides: TGTGCCAGCAGCTTAGGTCGGGGGAGCTATGGCTACACCTTC.

The chain is built from TRBV10-3 and TRBJ1-2; D is perhaps TRBD1 (5 bases). Germline V gene lookup returns CDR1 ENHRY and CDR2 SYGVKD. The V end was cut by 10 bases, the J end by 5 bases, with 17 bases between. CDR3 length: 13 residues. The CDR3 spells CATGRRDGYGYTF. CDR3 sequence (DNA): TGTGCCACCGGGCGCAGGGATGGGTATGGCTACACCTTC.

The chain couples TRBV14 to TRBJ2-3; 7 bases are a match to TRBD1. CDR3 size: 14 residues. The germline CDR1 and CDR2 sequences are SGHDN and FVKESK. J was trimmed by 2 bases and V by 7 bases; bases with no gene match: 6. The DNA for the CDR3 is TGTGCCAGCACCCCGGGACAGATCACAGATACGCAGTATTTT. It encodes CASTPGQITDTQYF.

This clone was detected once. J is TRBJ1-4 and V is TRBV7-2; 9 bases align to TRBD1. In germline, CDR1 is SGHTA, CDR2 FQGNSA. The CDR3 is made up of 13 amino acids. V shed 8 bases, J shed 8 bases, and the junction held 6 bases outside the gene matches. The CDR3 nucleotides are TGTGCCAGCCGGACAGGGGCTGGAGAAAAACTGTTTTTT. This codes for CASRTGAGEKLFF.

This clone has just one count. This rearrangement joins TRBV6-1 to TRBJ2-2; a possible D gene is TRBD2 (5 bases). The germline CDR1 and CDR2 sequences are MNHNS and SASEGT. V was cut by 1 base and J by 5 bases, with 20 bases left in between. The CDR3 has 18 residues. CDR3 bases: TGTGCCAGCAGTGAAGTCCGGCTAGCCAGAACGGGGACCGGGGAGCTGTTTTTT. It specifies CASSEVRLARTGTGELFF.

The CDR3 reads CASSRHPMTGRTENTEAFF. The DNA for the CDR3 is TGTGCCAGCAGCAGACATCCTATGACAGGGAGGACGGAGAACACTGAAGCTTTCTTT. The chain combines TRBV21-1 with TRBJ1-1; the D segment call TRBD1 is taken from the table without a DNA check. TRBV21-1 is given as a pseudogene. This CDR3 region has 19 residues.

The genes are TRBV6-4 and TRBJ2-6; TRBD1 agrees at 8 bases. The CDR3 is 18 residues long. In germline, CDR1 is MRHNA, CDR2 SNTAGT. Trimming removed 0 bases from V and 2 bases from J; junction bases left unmatched: 6. The CDR3: CASSDSHQGAAGANVLTF. DNA of the CDR3: TGTGCCAGCAGTGACTCTCACCAGGGGGCTGCTGGGGCCAACGTCCTGACTTTC.

The chain links TRBV10-3 to TRBJ1-2; TRBD1 matches 7 bases. The ends lost 4 bases at V and 5 bases at J; junction bases unmatched: 10. CDR3 size: 15 residues. From germline, CDR1 is ENHRY and CDR2 SYGVKD. The CDR3 sequence is CAISGGQGQSYGYTF. Written as DNA, the CDR3 is TGTGCCATCAGTGGCGGGCAGGGACAGAGTTATGGCTACACCTTC.

This clone was detected once. The chain combines TRBV30 with TRBJ2-6; D gene unclear. Germline V CDR1 and CDR2: GTSNPN, SVGIG (reference sequence). The CDR3 has 15 amino acids. V was pared by 0 bases and J by 2 bases, with 8 bases between. The CDR3 DNA reads TGTGCCTGGAGTGTACTCTCGGCTGGGGCCAACGTCCTGACTTTC. Protein sequence: CAWSVLSAGANVLTF.

V gene TRBV5-4 combines with J gene TRBJ1-1; tentatively, D is TRBD1 (5 bases). This CDR3 is 15 amino acids long. V was trimmed by 4 bases and J by 5 bases, leaving 18 bases between them. The germline CDR1 and CDR2 sequences are SGHNT and YYREEE (reference sequence). The DNA for the CDR3 is TGTGCCAGCAGCCCCCAGGGCCCTAGCGGGACTGAAGCTTTCTTT. It is translated as CASSPQGPSGTEAFF. The full variable domain, completed using reference TRBV5-4 and TRBJ1-1, is ETGVTQSPTHLIKTRGQQVTLRCSSQSGHNTVSWYQQALGQGPQFIFQYYREEENGRGNFPPRFSGLQFPNYSSELNVNALELDDSALYLCASSPQGPSGTEAFFGQGTRLTVV.

The chain recombines TRBV3-1 (or the pseudogene TRBV3-2) with TRBJ2-6, with 9 positions matching TRBD1. CDR1 is LGHDT, CDR2 YNNKEL, per germline (reference sequence). This CDR3 has 21 amino acids. The V and J ends lost 3 bases and 0 bases, in that order; junction bases with no gene match: 15. The CDR3 here is CASSHTFSRDRVSSGANVLTF. The CDR3 DNA reads TGTGCCAGCAGCCATACCTTCTCCCGGGACAGGGTATCCTCTGGGGCCAACGTCCTGACTTTC.

V is TRBV6-1 and J is TRBJ1-2, with 7 positions matching TRBD1. The CDR3 is 16 amino acids. Per germline, CDR1 MNHNS and CDR2 SASEGT. With V trimmed by 1 base and J by 2 bases, 7 bases remained unmatched. The CDR3 region has the DNA TGTGCCAGCAGTGAAGACACCGGGACAGAAAACTATGGCTACACCTTC. It specifies CASSEDTGTENYGYTF.

The chain recombines TRBV18 with TRBJ1-2; 9 positions agree with TRBD1. The CDR3 has 16 residues. Germline CDR1 reads KGHSH; CDR2 reads LQKENI. Trimming cost V 3 bases and J 3 bases; bases outside gene matches: 8. This CDR3 is CASSPSDRGSYYGYTF. The CDR3 nucleotides are TGTGCCAGCTCACCGTCGGACAGGGGATCTTACTATGGCTACACCTTC.

The chain joins TRBV29-1 to TRBJ2-5; 9 bases are shared with TRBD1. CDR1 is SQVTM, CDR2 ANQGSEA, per germline. The CDR3 totals 13 residues. The ends lost 6 bases at V and 5 bases at J; junction bases unmatched: 7. The CDR3 protein is CSVNRGREETQYF. Here the CDR3 DNA reads TGCAGCGTCAACAGGGGGCGGGAGGAGACCCAGTACTTC. The full variable domain, its missing parts supplied by reference TRBV29-1 and TRBJ2-5, is SAVISQKPSRDICQRGTSLTIQCQVDSQVTMMFWYRQQPGQSLTLIATANQGSEATYESGFVIDKFPISRPNLTFSTLTVSNMSPEDSSIYLCSVNRGREETQYFGPGTRLLVL.

The CDR3 region has the DNA TGTGCCAGCTCACCGCGGGACAGGGGGCGAGATGGCTACACCTTC. This translates into CASSPRDRGRDGYTF. V gene TRBV18 combines with J gene TRBJ1-2; 12 bases match TRBD1. J lost 6 bases, V lost 3 bases, and 5 bases had no gene match. The V gene's germline CDR1 is KGHSH and CDR2 LQKENI. CDR3 length: 15 amino acids.

Remarks on this clone: At one end, the junction sequence differs from germline, possibly due to a read error. V usage is TRBV28 and J usage is TRBJ1-1; D is undetermined. The CDR3 extends over 13 amino acids. CDR1 and CDR2 (germline): MDHEN, SYDVKM. As DNA, the CDR3 is TGTGCCAGCAGCTTAAGCCCCCCCCACGGGAAGTCGTTT. Residues: CASSLSPPHGKSF.

The V gene is TRBV27, the J gene TRBJ1-4; 7 nucleotides line up with TRBD1. CDR3 length: 16 amino acids. After removal of 3 bases from V and 4 bases from J, the junction contained 8 bases not matched to a gene. Germline loops: CDR1 MNHEY, CDR2 SMNVEV (reference sequence). The CDR3 sequence: CASSFGGTARNEKLFF. The CDR3 DNA sequence: TGTGCCAGCAGTTTCGGTGGGACAGCCCGTAATGAAAAACTGTTTTTT.

The chain links TRBV7-2 to TRBJ1-5; D might be TRBD1 (6 bases). This CDR3 spans 15 amino acids. Trimming took off 5 bases at V and 2 bases at J, with 13 bases between the two ends. The germline V gene encodes CDR1 SGHTA and CDR2 FQGNSA. The CDR3 nucleotides are TGTGCCAGCAGCCAAGGCCGACAGGGCAATCAGCCCCAGCATTTT. Translating gives CASSQGRQGNQPQHF.

CDR3 amino acids: CASSLGVTEAFF. In DNA form, the CDR3 reads TGTGCCAGCAGTTTAGGGGTGACGGAAGCTTTCTTT. The chain uses TRBV2 and TRBJ1-1, with D perhaps matching TRBD1 (5 bases). Trimming took 5 bases from V and 8 from J, leaving 12 bases between them. This CDR3 is 12 amino acids long. Germline V gene sequence: CDR1 SNHLY, CDR2 FYNNEI. Full variable domain (rest looked up from reference TRBV2 and TRBJ1-1): EPEVTQTPSHQVTQMGQEVILRCVPISNHLYFYWYRQILGQKVEFLVSFYNNEISEKSEIFDDQFSVERPDGSNFTLKIRSTKLEDSAMYFCASSLGVTEAFFGQGTRLTVV.

The V and J genes are TRBV7-4 and TRBJ2-1; D may be TRBD1 (5 bases). Between the trimmed V and J ends, which lost 1 base and 4 bases, there was a span of 11 bases. The CDR3 has 15 residues. CDR1 is SGHVT and CDR2 is SQSDAQ in the germline V gene. The CDR3: CASSLEGFGYNEQFF. The CDR3 region has the DNA TGTGCCAGCAGCTTAGAGGGGTTTGGATACAATGAGCAGTTCTTC. The variable domain in full, completed from reference TRBV7-4 and TRBJ2-1, reads GAGVSQSPRYKVAKRGRDVALRCDSISGHVTLYWYRQTLGQGSEVLTYSQSDAQRDKSGRPSGRFSAERPERSVSTLKIQRTEQGDSAVYLCASSLEGFGYNEQFFGPGTRLTVL.

On this clone itself: This same CDR3 is encoded by further DNA sequences in the sample. The rearrangement links TRBV19 to TRBJ1-3, with 8 nucleotides matching TRBD1. The germline gives CDR1 LNHDA, CDR2 SQIVND (reference sequence). After removal of 6 bases from V and 0 bases from J, the junction contained 4 bases not matched to a gene. The CDR3 totals 15 residues. The CDR3 region is CASSSTGDSGNTIYF. CDR3 in DNA: TGTGCCAGTAGCTCGACAGGGGACTCTGGAAACACCATATATTTT.

In its sample, this clone was seen a few times. This chain links TRBV28 with TRBJ2-7; TRBD2 might be the D (6 bases). This CDR3 is built from 15 residues. V shed 5 bases and J shed 3 bases, with 17 bases lying between them. CDR1 is MDHEN, CDR2 SYDVKM, per germline. CDR3 protein: CASSPPGEGIYEQYF. The CDR3 coding sequence is TGTGCCAGCAGTCCCCCGGGGGAAGGGATCTACGAGCAGTACTTC.

This chain joins TRBV7-2 and TRBJ2-5; D call uncertain. The V and J ends lost 5 bases and 2 bases respectively, with 9 bases between them. The germline CDR1 and CDR2 sequences are SGHTA and FQGNSA. The CDR3 extends over 13 amino acids. The CDR3 here is CASSLAVQETQYF. Written as DNA, the CDR3 is TGTGCCAGCAGCCTTGCGGTACAAGAGACCCAGTACTTC.

The V and J genes are TRBV9 and TRBJ2-3; no clear D gene. Germline CDR1 is SGDLS and CDR2 is YYNGEE. The CDR3 has 13 residues. V lost 4 bases and J lost 2, with 8 bases in between. CDR3 nucleotide sequence: TGTGCCAGCAGCCTCGTCGTCACAGATACGCAGTATTTT. Translating it yields CASSLVVTDTQYF.

Remarks on this clone: The final CDR3 position lacks the conserved phenylalanine or tryptophan, pointing to a likely read error. The DNA is omitted, as the CDR3 cannot be located on it reliably, and the CDR3 follows TCRdb's listing. J is TRBJ1-2 and V is TRBV10-3; whether TRBD1, the table's D call, matches the DNA was not checked. The CDR3 has 9 residues if both end residues are counted. Germline V gives CDR1 ENHRY, CDR2 SYGVKD. The CDR3 spells CAISEPVTE.